A single sample is the source of the 21 T cell receptor beta chains below, sequenced in a study of blood T cells in healthy people across ages (dated by TCRdb to about 2015). The library came from 5' RACE. Sequencing relied on an Illumina HiSeq 2500. A second about 7 to 12 cycle PCR used a sample-barcoded 5' primer and a J-beta primer mix. TCRdb ran its own pipeline on the public reads, namely fastp trimming at Q25 and MiXCR clone calling, and kept in-frame beta chains. Every CDR3 protein is listed once, alongside the most common genes and DNA of its rows. In all, the sample holds about 670,000 distinct CDR3 sequences, and more than 45% of those were seen once. The top ten clonotypes cover approximately 13% of the sample. Sequencing input: blood. Receptor source: an elderly woman in good health.

The chain uses TRBV2 and TRBJ2-1; D might be TRBD1 or TRBD2, each matching 6 bases. The germline V gene encodes CDR1 SNHLY and CDR2 FYNNEI. The CDR3 is made up of 18 amino acids. V lost 8 bases and J 5 bases, leaving 28 bases between the germline ends. The CDR3 DNA reads TGTGCCAGCGACTCCCCCGGAGGATGGGGGGCCGAGGACAATGAGCAGTTCTTC. It translates to CASDSPGGWGAEDNEQFF.

The count of this clonotype is one. The chain carries TRBV20-1 and TRBJ2-5; D is perhaps TRBD1 or TRBD2 (5 bases each). The CDR3 length is 15 residues. Germline values: CDR1 DFQATT, CDR2 SNEGSKA (reference sequence). V was trimmed by 0 bases and J by 0 bases, leaving 11 bases between them. DNA for the CDR3: TGCAGTGCTAGAGATACGAGGGGCAACCAAGAGACCCAGTACTTC. Amino acids: CSARDTRGNQETQYF.

The chain links TRBV20-1 to TRBJ2-3; 7 nucleotides match TRBD1. The CDR3 totals 15 residues. With 6 bases clipped from V and 3 bases from J, the junction kept 12 bases outside the gene matches. Germline V gene data show CDR1 as DFQATT and CDR2 as SNEGSKA (reference sequence). The CDR3 loop reads CSANRDSPGTDTQYF. CDR3 DNA: TGCAGTGCAAACCGGGACAGCCCCGGAACAGATACGCAGTATTTT.

For this clonotype: This may stem from a read error, because a much larger clone lies one nucleotide away. The V and J genes are TRBV7-2 and TRBJ2-1; perhaps D is TRBD1 or TRBD2 (6 bases each). The J call is uncertain, as TRBJ2-7 better fits the DNA end. Germline V lookup: CDR1 SGHTA, CDR2 FQGNSA. The CDR3 runs 18 residues. The CDR3 DNA reads as TGTGCCAGCAGCCTGAGAGGGGGGCGTCTAAGCTCCTACAATGAGCAGTACTTC. Its translation: CASSLRGGRLSSYNEQYF.

This clonotype was seen many times. The chain carries TRBV7-8 and TRBJ2-1; the match to TRBD2 covers 14 bases. Per germline, CDR1 SGHVS and CDR2 FQNEAQ. The CDR3 covers 15 residues. The junction had 4 bases not matched to a gene; V was cut back by 6 bases and J by 6 bases. CDR3 amino acids: CASSQTSGGANEQFF. The DNA of the CDR3 is TGTGCCAGCAGTCAGACTAGCGGGGGGGCCAATGAGCAGTTCTTC.

This clonotype was seen only a few times. CDR3 bases: TGTGCCTGGACCTCAGGGCAGACCCAGTACTTC. It specifies CAWTSGQTQYF. The chain carries TRBV30 and TRBJ2-5, with a tentative D call TRBD1 (5 bases). Trimming stripped 4 bases from V and 6 bases from J, with 9 bases between. Looked up from germline, CDR1 is GTSNPN and CDR2 is SVGIG (reference sequence). The length of the CDR3 is 11 residues.

For this clonotype: A read error may be the cause here, since a much bigger clone is one base away. The CDR3 region is CSATSGGRSYNKQFF. In DNA, the CDR3 is TGCAGTGCAACTAGCGGGGGGCGCTCCTACAATAAGCAGTTCTTC. The chain uses TRBV20-1 and TRBJ2-1; 12 positions agree with TRBD2. The CDR3 contains 15 residues. Looked up from germline, CDR1 is DFQATT and CDR2 is SNEGSKA (reference sequence).

Concerning this clonotype itself: A much larger clonotype is one base distant, so this may be a read error. The chain combines TRBV20-1 with TRBJ2-7; possibly TRBD2 for D (7 bases). The J call may be in error: the DNA end matches TRBJ2-4 better. Germline V gene lookup returns CDR1 DFQATT and CDR2 SNEGSKA (reference sequence). CDR3 length: 12 amino acids. CDR3 bases: TGCAGTGCTGTACAGGGAGGGGACATTCAGTACTTC. Amino acids: CSAVQGGDIQYF.

V and J are TRBV20-1 and TRBJ2-5; no clear D. V lost 4 bases and J 3 bases, leaving 15 bases between the germline ends. The CDR3 runs to 14 residues. Germline CDR1 and CDR2: DFQATT and SNEGSKA (reference sequence). CDR3 amino acids: CSAIYRRGKETQYF. For the CDR3, the DNA is TGCAGTGCTATCTATAGGCGAGGAAAAGAGACCCAGTACTTC.

The J gene is TRBJ2-2, the V gene TRBV29-1, with TRBD2 identical over 7 bases. The germline gives CDR1 SQVTM, CDR2 ANQGSEA. With V trimmed by 7 bases and J by 1 base, 15 bases remained unmatched. The CDR3 totals 17 residues. The CDR3 DNA sequence: TGCAGCGCCCAAAAAAAAGATCGGGGGGAGAACACCGGGGAGCTGTTTTTT. Translated: CSAQKKDRGENTGELFF.

This chain connects TRBV29-1 to TRBJ2-1, with no clear D. Trimming took off 4 bases at V and 0 bases at J, with 7 bases between the two ends. The CDR3 is made up of 13 amino acids. Germline V lookup: CDR1 SQVTM, CDR2 ANQGSEA. The CDR3 loop reads CSVGTSSYNEQFF. In DNA form, the CDR3 reads TGCAGCGTTGGTACGAGCTCCTACAATGAGCAGTTCTTC.

CDR3 nucleotide sequence: TGTGCCAGCAGCGTAGTAGGAGGCCAAGGCTACAATGAGCAGTTCTTC. Protein: CASSVVGGQGYNEQFF. The rearrangement joins TRBV9 to TRBJ2-1; TRBD2 might be the D (5 bases). Trimming cost V 0 bases and J 3 bases, with 13 bases left between them. The CDR3 consists of 16 residues. The germline gives CDR1 SGDLS, CDR2 YYNGEE. Using reference TRBV9 and TRBJ2-1 for the parts outside the CDR3, the full variable domain is DSGVTQTPKHLITATGQRVTLRCSPRSGDLSVYWYQQSLDQGLQFLIQYYNGEERAKGNILERFSAQQFPDLHSELNLSSLELGDSALYFCASSVVGGQGYNEQFFGPGTRLTVL.

The V and J genes are TRBV20-1 and TRBJ2-5, with a weak D call TRBD2 (6 bases). The CDR3 is made up of 16 amino acids. The germline V and J ends were trimmed by 0 bases and 11 bases, with 25 bases remaining between them. Germline CDR1 reads DFQATT; CDR2 reads SNEGSKA (reference sequence). Written as DNA, the CDR3 is TGCAGTGCTAGAGATAGCTACGGGGGTGACAGCGGAGAGCAGTACTTC. It specifies CSARDSYGGDSGEQYF.

The chain couples TRBV3-1 to TRBJ2-7, with TRBD1 identical over 7 bases. In germline, CDR1 is LGHDT, CDR2 YNNKEL (reference sequence). Trimming at V came to 4 bases and at J to 5 bases, leaving 11 bases not matched to a gene. The CDR3 length is 15 residues. In DNA, the CDR3 is TGTGCCAGCAGCCTTCTTCTGGGCAGGGGGAACGAGCAGTACTTC. It yields the protein CASSLLLGRGNEQYF.

The chain is built from TRBV20-1 and TRBJ2-1, with TRBD2 as a possible D gene (5 bases). V lost 6 bases to trimming and J lost 1 base, with 19 bases between them. CDR3 length: 16 residues. The germline V gene has CDR1 DFQATT and CDR2 SNEGSKA (reference sequence). This chain's CDR3 is CSAEGAGESSYNEQFF. The CDR3 DNA is TGCAGTGCAGAGGGTGCCGGGGAGAGTTCCTACAATGAGCAGTTCTTC.

The table lists this clonotype with a count of one. A much larger clonotype is one base distant, so this may be a read error. This sequence joins TRBV9 and TRBJ2-7; D is ambiguous. CDR1 SGDLS and CDR2 YYNGEE come from the germline V gene. This CDR3 is 13 amino acids long. CDR3 protein: CVSSVRGCGEQYF. In DNA form, the CDR3 reads TGTGTCAGCAGCGTAAGAGGCTGCGGCGAGCAGTACTTC.

The chain carries TRBV12-3 or TRBV12-4 and TRBJ1-2; weak D call: TRBD1 (6 bases). Deletions cut 2 bases from V and 4 bases from J, with 11 bases between. This CDR3 comprises 14 residues. For the CDR3, the DNA is TGTGCCAGCAGTTTACAGGCAGGGGCCTATGGCTACACCTTC. Encoded protein: CASSLQAGAYGYTF.

On this clonotype: With a much larger clone just one base away, this may be a read error. The CDR3 nucleotides are TGTGCCAGCAGCCAAGAATGGACAGGGGGCTTAAATGAGCAGTACTTC. Translating it yields CASSQEWTGGLNEQYF. The rearrangement joins TRBV3-1 to TRBJ2-7; TRBD1 matches 11 bases. The ends lost 0 bases at V and 7 bases at J; junction bases unmatched: 8. The CDR3 is made up of 16 amino acids. Per germline, CDR1 LGHDT and CDR2 YNNKEL (reference sequence).

On this clonotype: The junction departs from the called germline gene at one end, perhaps through a read error. The chain links TRBV6-6 to TRBJ2-1, with D unresolved. The CDR3 extends over 16 amino acids. Germline V lookup: CDR1 MNHNY, CDR2 SVGAGI (reference sequence). In DNA form, the CDR3 reads TGTGCCGGCAGTTATAGGGTGTCAGTAGGCGGCAATGAGCAGTTCTTC. This encodes CAGSYRVSVGGNEQFF.

As to this clonotype: This may be a read error: a much more frequent sequence differs by one nucleotide. The chain is built from TRBV27 and TRBJ2-5; 7 bases are shared with TRBD2. This CDR3 spans 14 amino acids. Trimming removed 5 bases from V and 5 bases from J; junction bases left unmatched: 8. Germline V gives CDR1 MNHEY, CDR2 SMNVEV (reference sequence). CDR3 DNA sequence: TGTGCCAGCAGTGCCGCGGGAGTAGGGGAGACCCAGTACTTC. This sequence encodes CASSAAGVGETQYF.

The V gene is TRBV4-3, the J gene TRBJ2-1, with 7 bases identical to TRBD1. V shed 0 bases, J shed 3 bases, and the junction held 5 bases outside the gene matches. Germline V gives CDR1 LGHNA, CDR2 YSLEER. CDR3 length: 16 amino acids. CDR3: CASSQDDRVRYNEQFF. In nucleotides, the CDR3 is TGCGCCAGCAGCCAAGATGACAGGGTTCGCTACAATGAGCAGTTCTTC.